Listed here are 22 T cell receptor beta chains from one sample, sequenced in a study of blood T cell repertoires in COVID-19. The repertoire was sequenced with immunoSEQ multiplex PCR; TCRdb's copy has only in-frame clones and lacks some. The sample lists around 150,000 clones, approximately 80% occurring once. The source material was PBMCs or T cells enriched from blood (not recorded which). These TCRs come from a man between 35 and 55 years old who had recovered from COVID-19.

This chain joins TRBV18 and TRBJ2-5; 9 bases line up with TRBD2. CDR1 KGHSH and CDR2 LQKENI come from the germline V gene. V dropped 3 bases and J dropped 1; count of bases not matched to a gene: 3. This CDR3 contains 15 residues. The CDR3 is CASSPLAGVQETQYF. The CDR3 region has the DNA TGTGCCAGCTCACCGTTAGCGGGGGTCCAAGAGACCCAGTACTTC.

V gene TRBV15 combines with J gene TRBJ1-2; 7 positions match TRBD1. Germline assignment: CDR1 LNHNV and CDR2 YYDKDF (reference sequence). This CDR3 is 13 amino acids long. V dropped 3 bases and J dropped 7; count of bases not matched to a gene: 5. The CDR3 DNA reads as TGTGCCACCAGCAGGTACCGGGACAGTGGCTACACCTTC. This translates into CATSRYRDSGYTF.

The rearrangement joins TRBV6-1 to TRBJ2-2; D is uncertain. Germline assignment: CDR1 MNHNS and CDR2 SASEGT. V was shortened by 2 bases and J by 6 bases, with 22 bases between the two germline ends. The length of the CDR3 is 18 residues. The CDR3 protein is CASSEMVLVGFFAGELFF. The CDR3 DNA reads as TGTGCCAGCAGTGAAATGGTTCTAGTTGGTTTTTTTGCCGGGGAGCTGTTTTTT.

The chain links TRBV2 to TRBJ2-1; the D gene is possibly TRBD2 (6 bases). V dropped 4 bases and J dropped 7 bases, with 11 bases sitting between them. The germline V gene has CDR1 SNHLY and CDR2 FYNNEI. The CDR3 has 13 amino acids. CDR3 loop: CASSGWRENEQFF. CDR3 sequence (DNA): TGTGCCAGCAGTGGGTGGAGGGAAAATGAGCAGTTCTTC.

This chain connects TRBV5-1 to TRBJ2-5; D perhaps matches TRBD1 (5 bases). Trimming stripped 1 base from V and 3 bases from J, with 7 bases between. The CDR3 contains 13 residues. Germline V lookup: CDR1 SGHRS, CDR2 YFSETQ. CDR3 region: CASSLMTEETQYF. Written as DNA, the CDR3 is TGCGCCAGCAGCTTGATGACAGAAGAGACCCAGTACTTC.

The chain carries TRBV6-5 and TRBJ1-2, with a weak D call TRBD1 (6 bases). The CDR3 extends over 15 amino acids. The germline V gene has CDR1 MNHEY and CDR2 SVGAGI. V shed 6 bases and J shed 4 bases, with 18 bases lying between them. The CDR3 bases are TGTGCCAGCAGAAAAAACCCACAGGGCTCCTATGGCTACACCTTC. As protein: CASRKNPQGSYGYTF.

The V gene is TRBV10-3, the J gene TRBJ2-3; D perhaps matches TRBD1 (6 bases). CDR1 and CDR2 from the germline V gene are ENHRY and SYGVKD. The CDR3 covers 15 residues. The V end was cut by 4 bases, the J end by 0 bases, with 11 bases between. CDR3: CAISANTGSTDTQYF. The CDR3, as DNA: TGTGCCATCAGTGCAAACACAGGGAGCACAGATACGCAGTATTTT.

This clone was seen more than once but under ten times. The V call is TRBV29-1, the J call TRBJ2-1; D might be TRBD2 (6 bases). CDR1 is SQVTM and CDR2 is ANQGSEA in the germline V gene. V lost 5 bases and J lost 12, with 17 bases in between. The CDR3 runs 12 residues. The CDR3 reads CSVKLAARGQFF. The CDR3 DNA follows: TGCAGCGTTAAACTAGCTGCAAGGGGGCAGTTCTTC.

The rearrangement uses TRBV7-9 and TRBJ1-1; 7 nucleotides align to TRBD1. Germline V gene lookup returns CDR1 SEHNR and CDR2 FQNEAQ (reference sequence). The CDR3 consists of 12 residues. Trimming cost V 5 bases and J 8 bases; bases outside gene matches: 5. The CDR3 DNA sequence: TGTGCCAGCAGCCAGGGGACAGAAGAAGCTTTCTTT. The encoded protein is CASSQGTEEAFF.

This sequence joins TRBV6-5 and TRBJ2-5; perhaps TRBD2 as D (6 bases). CDR3 length: 13 amino acids. The ends were cut back, 8 bases at V and 5 bases at J, with 15 bases in the middle. CDR1 and CDR2 (germline): MNHEY, SVGAGI. CDR3 in amino acids: CASSTGVWETQYF. CDR3 DNA sequence: TGTGCCAGCTCAACGGGGGTTTGGGAGACCCAGTACTTC.

This clone was seen more than once but under ten times. This chain connects TRBV7-8 to TRBJ2-7, with 9 bases matching TRBD1. CDR1 and CDR2 from the germline V gene are SGHVS and FQNEAQ. The CDR3 loop spans 16 amino acids. V lost 2 bases to trimming and J lost 5 bases; unmatched junction nucleotides: 10. The CDR3: CASSLRGQGLPHEQYF. In nucleotides, the CDR3 is TGTGCCAGCAGCTTACGGGGACAGGGACTCCCCCACGAGCAGTACTTC.

V gene TRBV11-2 combines with J gene TRBJ1-2, with D possibly TRBD1 on 6 matching bases. The CDR3 runs to 15 residues. Germline V gene lookup returns CDR1 SGHAT and CDR2 FQNNGV. V lost 1 base to trimming and J lost 2 bases, with 11 bases between them. The CDR3 region has the DNA TGTGCCAGCAGCTTAGGTCTCCAGGGGAACTATGGCTACACCTTC. This translates into CASSLGLQGNYGYTF.

The chain carries TRBV5-1 and TRBJ1-1; D might be TRBD1 (5 bases). The CDR3 consists of 14 residues. V was shortened by 0 bases and J by 1 base, with 7 bases between the two germline ends. Germline loops: CDR1 SGHRS, CDR2 YFSETQ. The CDR3 DNA reads TGCGCCAGCAGCTTGGTACAGGAGAACACTGAAGCTTTCTTT. It is translated as CASSLVQENTEAFF. Based on the CDR3 plus reference TRBV5-1 and TRBJ1-1, the full variable domain is KAGVTQTPRYLIKTRGQQVTLSCSPISGHRSVSWYQQTPGQGLQFLFEYFSETQRNKGNFPGRFSGRQFSNSRSEMNVSTLELGDSALYLCASSLVQENTEAFFGQGTRLTVV.

The chain uses TRBV4-1 and TRBJ1-2; TRBD1 aligns across 7 bases. The germline V gene encodes CDR1 MGHRA and CDR2 YSYEKL. The CDR3 is 16 amino acids. Losses at the gene ends were 1 base for V and 2 bases for J; bases not matched to a gene: 7. The CDR3 DNA reads as TGCGCCAGCAGCCAAGGCGGGCAGGGGGTAAACTATGGCTACACCTTC. Translating it yields CASSQGGQGVNYGYTF.

V and J are TRBV19 and TRBJ1-4, with D perhaps matching TRBD1 (5 bases). CDR1 and CDR2 from the germline V gene are LNHDA and SQIVND (reference sequence). The CDR3 spans 15 residues. V shed 8 bases and J shed 8 bases, with 21 bases lying between them. CDR3: CASSARGGVDEKLFF. The DNA of the CDR3 is TGTGCCAGTTCTGCGAGGGGAGGGGTAGACGAAAAACTGTTTTTT.

The V and J genes are TRBV9 and TRBJ1-2; tentatively, D is TRBD1 (5 bases). The ends were cut back, 3 bases at V and 3 bases at J, with 12 bases in the middle. Germline V gene lookup returns CDR1 SGDLS and CDR2 YYNGEE. The CDR3 is 14 residues long. The DNA for the CDR3 is TGTGCCAGCAGCGCCAAGGAGGGGTACTATGGCTACACCTTC. Residues: CASSAKEGYYGYTF.

Ten or more counts support this clone. The chain is built from TRBV7-2 and TRBJ1-3; 9 nucleotides match TRBD1. Germline values: CDR1 SGHTA, CDR2 FQGNSA. CDR3 length equals 15 residues. The J segment lost 2 bases and the V segment lost 4 bases, leaving 3 bases of the junction unmatched. The CDR3 DNA is TGTGCCAGCAGCTCTGACAGGGGGACTGGAAACACCATATATTTT. As protein: CASSSDRGTGNTIYF.

V gene TRBV5-4 combines with J gene TRBJ2-7; the match to TRBD1 covers 7 bases. Germline loops: CDR1 SGHNT, CDR2 YYREEE (reference sequence). This CDR3 is built from 13 residues. This CDR3 reads CASSATGSSEQYV. The DNA for the CDR3 is TGTGCCAGCAGCGCGACAGGGTCCTCCGAGCAGTACGTC.

This CDR3 is CASSQRDSLLGNTIYF. For the CDR3, the DNA is TGTGCCAGCAGCCAGCGGGACTCTCTTTTGGGAAACACCATATATTTT. This chain joins TRBV9 and TRBJ1-3, with D maybe TRBD1 (5 bases). The length of the CDR3 is 16 residues. Trimming took off 4 bases at V and 4 bases at J, with 18 bases between the two ends. In germline, CDR1 is SGDLS, CDR2 YYNGEE.

This clone was picked up many times. The rearrangement links TRBV5-1 to TRBJ2-6, with D possibly being TRBD2 (5 bases). CDR3 length: 17 amino acids. The germline V and J ends were trimmed by 4 bases and 0 bases, with 14 bases remaining between them. The V gene's germline CDR1 is SGHRS and CDR2 YFSETQ. CDR3 in amino acids: CASSPRAVSSGANVLTF. CDR3 DNA sequence: TGCGCCAGCAGCCCACGAGCGGTGAGCTCTGGGGCCAACGTCCTGACTTTC.

The chain uses TRBV6-1 and TRBJ2-7, with 9 bases lining up with TRBD1. With V trimmed by 3 bases and J by 12 bases, 12 bases remained unmatched. CDR3 length: 14 amino acids. CDR1 MNHNS and CDR2 SASEGT come from the germline V gene. The CDR3 region is CASSDDRGSQTGYF. CDR3 DNA sequence: TGTGCCAGCAGTGATGACAGGGGGTCCCAAACGGGGTACTTC.

V is TRBV7-9 and J is TRBJ2-5; tentatively, D is TRBD1 (6 bases). The germline gives CDR1 SEHNR, CDR2 FQNEAQ (reference sequence). The V end was cut by 1 base, the J end by 9 bases, with 15 bases between. The CDR3 spans 14 residues. CDR3 bases: TGTGCCAGCAGCTTAGTGGCAGGGGAGATGGCCCAGTACTTC. Translating gives CASSLVAGEMAQYF.